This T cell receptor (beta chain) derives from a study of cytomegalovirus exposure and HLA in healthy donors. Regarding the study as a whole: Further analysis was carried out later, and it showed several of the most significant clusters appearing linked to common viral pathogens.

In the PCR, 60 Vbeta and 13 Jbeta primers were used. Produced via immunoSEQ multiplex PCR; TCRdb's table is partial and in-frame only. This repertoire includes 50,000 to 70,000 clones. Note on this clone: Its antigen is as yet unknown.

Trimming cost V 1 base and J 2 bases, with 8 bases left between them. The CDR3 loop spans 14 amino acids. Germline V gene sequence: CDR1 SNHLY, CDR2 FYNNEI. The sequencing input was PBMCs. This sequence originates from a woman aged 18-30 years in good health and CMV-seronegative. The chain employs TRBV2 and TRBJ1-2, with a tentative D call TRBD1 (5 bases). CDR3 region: CASSEGDRNYGYTF. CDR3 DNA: TGTGCCAGCAGTGAAGGCGACAGAAACTATGGCTACACCTTC.